Reported below is one T cell receptor (beta chain). Its specificity is not known. This CDR3 region has 17 residues. Trimming removed 2 bases from V and 6 bases from J, with 22 bases in between. The data derive from a study of post-analysis software for immune sequencing data. General study findings and limits: There were a few TRBV segments more frequent in patients than controls, and TRBV5-6, TRBV5-1 and TRBV20-1 were among them. Comparison with controls showed significantly lower normalized Chao1 diversity in multiple sclerosis patients.

Prepared libraries of TCR beta cDNA carried unique molecular identifiers. TCRdb processed the PCR reads anew with MiXCR; each CDR3 protein has one entry. The table includes hundreds of thousands of distinct CDR3 sequences, less than 35% detected once. Material: blood. The TCR was taken from a girl aged 5-17 years with multiple sclerosis. The chain carries TRBV12-3 or TRBV12-4 and TRBJ1-1, with TRBD1 as a possible D gene (6 bases). The CDR3 DNA follows: TGTGCCAGCAGTTTATACATGGTCGGCAGGGGAGGACCTGAAGCTTTCTTT. Translated, it gives CASSLYMVGRGGPEAFF.